The clone carrying this TCR beta chain showed up just a few times. What it recognizes is unknown. TCRdb called the RT-PCR reads again in MiXCR, with one record for every CDR3 protein. Among 500,000 to 600,000 distinct CDR3 sequences listed, 11% to 15% were seen once. This sample is part of a study of response to subunit inactivated influenza vaccine. Study findings and constraints: There was a suggestion from the authors that each seasonal influenza vaccination recruits few new T cells.

The CDR3 is 15 residues long. The germline CDR1 and CDR2 sequences are SGHAT and FQNNGV. V was clipped by 5 bases and J by 3 bases; unmatched bases: 7. The chain combines TRBV11-2 with TRBJ2-3, with 8 nucleotides matching TRBD1. The clonotype was recovered from a man in his fifties or sixties who received an inactivated influenza vaccine. This specimen consisted of PBMCs from blood, obtained 11 to 12 days after vaccination. CDR3 DNA: TGTGCCAGCAGCACGACAGGGGTCCAGACAGATACGCAGTATTTT. This codes for CASSTTGVQTDTQYF.